The rows below give T cell receptor beta chains drawn from one sample of a study of CD8+ T cells in alopecia areata. The assay was immunoSEQ multiplex PCR, and TCRdb's table has in-frame clones only and misses some. The sample has approximately 150,000 clones, about three fifths seen once. The sequenced sample was CD4+ T cells sorted from blood. These receptors came from a human donor in good health. Each CDR3 is given with its conserved first and last residue. Each record gives: V gene, D gene, J gene, clone size, CDR3 protein, CDR3 DNA. A D gene is named only where the DNA matches it firmly. Where a row states a size, it is once, few, many or the class of an expanded clone; other rows omit it.

TRBV5-6	NA	TRBJ2-5	NA	CASSLAQLQETQYF	TGTGCCAGCAGCTTGGCCCAGCTCCAAGAGACCCAGTACTTC
TRBV10-3	NA	TRBJ2-7	NA	CAISDYQGGSYEQYF	TGTGCCATCAGTGACTATCAAGGTGGTTCCTACGAGCAGTACTTC
TRBV7-8	TRBD1	TRBJ1-5	once	CASSYQPGQGFYQPQHF	TGTGCCAGCAGCTATCAACCGGGACAGGGTTTTTATCAGCCCCAGCATTTT
TRBV14	NA	TRBJ1-4	NA	CASSQDPGRNEKLFF	TGTGCCAGCAGCCAAGATCCAGGACGAAATGAAAAACTGTTTTTT
TRBV4-1	TRBD1	TRBJ2-5	NA	CASSQALSSGTGVGTQYF	TGCGCCAGCAGCCAAGCCCTCAGCTCCGGGACAGGGGTAGGGACCCAGTACTTC
TRBV29-1	NA	TRBJ2-7	NA	CSVQEISYEQYF	TGCAGCGTTCAGGAGATCTCCTACGAGCAGTACTTC
TRBV6-1	NA	TRBJ2-2	NA	CASSLRGREVGELFF	TGTGCCAGCAGCCTACGGGGTAGAGAGGTCGGGGAGCTGTTTTTT
TRBV7-3	NA	TRBJ2-5	NA	CASSFPTETQYF	TGTGCCAGCAGCTTTCCGACAGAGACCCAGTACTTC
TRBV5-4	TRBD1	TRBJ2-3	few	CASSFERGQPTDTQYF	TGTGCCAGCAGCTTCGAAAGGGGACAGCCCACAGATACGCAGTATTTT
TRBV29-1	TRBD2	TRBJ2-2	NA	CSVSGRPNTGELFF	TGCAGCGTTAGCGGGAGGCCGAACACCGGGGAGCTGTTTTTT
TRBV5-4	TRBD1	TRBJ2-5	NA	CASSPGQLETQYF	TGTGCCAGCAGCCCGGGACAGCTTGAGACCCAGTACTTC
TRBV6-5	TRBD1	TRBJ1-2	NA	CASSGGQAYGYTF	TGTGCCAGCAGTGGCGGACAGGCCTATGGCTACACCTTC
TRBV4-2	NA	TRBJ1-1	NA	CASSSRVGNTEAFF	TGTGCCAGCAGCTCAAGGGTCGGGAACACTGAAGCTTTCTTT
TRBV28	NA	TRBJ1-5	NA	CASKEARGPQHF	TGTGCCAGCAAAGAGGCGAGAGGGCCCCAGCATTTT
TRBV4-2	TRBD1	TRBJ2-6	NA	CASSLDLQGPGANVLTF	TGTGCCAGCAGCCTCGACCTACAGGGGCCTGGGGCCAACGTCCTGACTTTC
TRBV6-5	NA	TRBJ1-2	NA	CASSSAPPLDYGYTF	TGTGCCAGCAGTTCAGCCCCCCCTTTGGACTATGGCTACACCTTC
TRBV28	NA	TRBJ1-2	few	CASSNTKGYGYTF	TGTGCCAGCAGCAATACAAAGGGCTATGGCTACACCTTC
TRBV6-6	NA	TRBJ2-5	few	CASSYGWIQETQYF	TGTGCCAGCAGTTATGGCTGGATCCAAGAGACCCAGTACTTC
TRBV29-1	NA	TRBJ2-7	once	CSVVGVGGPYEQYF	TGCAGCGTTGTGGGGGTGGGTGGACCCTACGAGCAGTACTTC
TRBV10-3	NA	TRBJ1-1	once	CAISVFGGINTEAFF	TGTGCCATCAGTGTGTTCGGGGGCATCAACACTGAAGCTTTCTTT
TRBV20-1	NA	TRBJ2-5	NA	CSATGETQYF	TGCAGTGCCACAGGAGAGACCCAGTACTTC
TRBV4-1	NA	TRBJ1-1	NA	CASSQVWGDTEAFF	TGCGCCAGCAGCCAAGTGTGGGGGGACACTGAAGCTTTCTTT
TRBV6-5	NA	TRBJ1-2	NA	CASRSSGLANYGYTF	TGTGCCAGCAGGTCCTCCGGGCTAGCTAACTATGGCTACACCTTC
TRBV5-1	NA	TRBJ1-2	once	CASSLPGAPNGYTF	TGCGCCAGCAGCTTGCCGGGGGCCCCAAATGGCTACACCTTC
TRBV28	TRBD2	TRBJ2-7	NA	CASSFQLAGGSYEQYF	TGTGCCAGCAGTTTCCAACTAGCGGGAGGATCCTACGAGCAGTACTTC
TRBV5-1	TRBD2	TRBJ2-7	NA	CASSLVGTSGRGSREQYF	TGCGCCAGCAGCTTGGTCGGGACTAGCGGGAGGGGGTCGCGGGAGCAGTACTTC
TRBV25-1	TRBD1	TRBJ1-2	NA	CASSEFGGGPRSYTF	TGTGCCAGCAGTGAATTTGGAGGGGGCCCACGAAGCTACACCTTC
TRBV5-8	NA	TRBJ2-1	NA	CASSFGLTSYNEQFF	TGTGCCAGCAGCTTCGGACTAACCTCCTACAATGAGCAGTTCTTC
TRBV7-2	TRBD2	TRBJ2-1	few	CASSLAGTSGSYNEQFF	TGTGCCAGCAGCTTAGCGGGGACTAGCGGCTCCTACAATGAGCAGTTCTTC
TRBV7-9	NA	TRBJ2-4	few	CASTDSLGGNIQYF	TGTGCCAGCACCGATTCCCTCGGGGGCAACATTCAGTACTTC
TRBV18	NA	TRBJ2-1	NA	CASSPRRGLPYNEQFF	TGTGCCAGCTCACCACGCAGGGGCCTCCCCTACAATGAGCAGTTCTTC
TRBV6-6	NA	TRBJ1-4	NA	CASSYSQEKLFF	TGTGCCAGCAGTTACTCTCAAGAAAAACTGTTTTTT
TRBV30	NA	TRBJ2-3	NA	CAWSPPGYTQYF	TGTGCCTGGAGTCCCCCTGGGTATACGCAGTATTTT
TRBV4-1	TRBD2	TRBJ2-5	NA	CASSRTGLAGETQYF	TGCGCCAGCAGCAGGACTGGACTAGCGGGAGAGACCCAGTACTTC
TRBV28	NA	TRBJ2-4	few	CASSLSAGKLAKNIQYF	TGTGCCAGCAGTTTATCTGCAGGCAAACTAGCCAAAAACATTCAGTACTTC
TRBV6-1	NA	TRBJ2-3	NA	CASSLDRTPVDTQYF	TGTGCCAGCAGTCTCGACAGGACACCGGTAGATACGCAGTATTTT
TRBV29-1	NA	TRBJ2-7	few	CSVVSRAYEQYF	TGCAGCGTTGTTAGCCGGGCGTACGAGCAGTACTTC
TRBV2	NA	TRBJ2-6	NA	CASIGLTLPPSGANVLTF	TGTGCCAGCATCGGACTGACTCTGCCCCCCTCTGGGGCCAACGTCCTGACTTTC
TRBV25-1	TRBD2	TRBJ2-1	NA	CASSDGLAGDEQFF	TGTGCCAGCAGTGATGGACTAGCGGGAGATGAGCAGTTCTTC
TRBV29-1	TRBD1	TRBJ2-6	NA	CSASGTGTGANVLTF	TGCAGCGCTTCCGGGACAGGGACTGGGGCCAACGTCCTGACTTTC
TRBV6-5	NA	TRBJ2-7	NA	CASSQTRVPYEQYF	TGTGCCAGCAGCCAAACCCGGGTCCCCTACGAGCAGTACTTC
TRBV11-2	TRBD2	TRBJ2-1	few	CASKGTSGLNEQFF	TGTGCCAGCAAAGGGACTAGCGGGTTGAATGAGCAGTTCTTC
TRBV28	NA	TRBJ2-7	NA	CASRARQGVGEQYF	TGTGCCAGCAGGGCCAGGCAGGGCGTGGGCGAGCAGTACTTC
TRBV5-1	TRBD1	TRBJ1-2	few	CASSLTGVYGYTF	TGCGCCAGCAGCTTAACAGGGGTGTATGGCTACACCTTC
TRBV30	NA	TRBJ1-4	NA	CAWSVQGETNEKLFF	TGTGCCTGGAGTGTCCAGGGCGAAACTAATGAAAAACTGTTTTTT
TRBV14	TRBD2	TRBJ2-1	few	CASSQDVASGRGEQFF	TGTGCCAGCAGCCAAGATGTGGCTAGCGGGAGAGGTGAGCAGTTCTTC